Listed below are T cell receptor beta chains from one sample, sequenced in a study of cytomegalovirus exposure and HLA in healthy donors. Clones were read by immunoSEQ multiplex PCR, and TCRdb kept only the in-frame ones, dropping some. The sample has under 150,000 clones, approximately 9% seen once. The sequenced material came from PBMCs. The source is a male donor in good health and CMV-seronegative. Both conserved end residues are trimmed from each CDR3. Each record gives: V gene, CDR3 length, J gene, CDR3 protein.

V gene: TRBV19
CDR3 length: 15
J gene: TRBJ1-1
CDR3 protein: ASSIVSYRAHDTEAF

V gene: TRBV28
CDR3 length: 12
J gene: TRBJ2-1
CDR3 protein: ASSLRGELNEQF

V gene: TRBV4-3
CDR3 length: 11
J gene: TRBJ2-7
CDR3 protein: ASSRRTELEQY

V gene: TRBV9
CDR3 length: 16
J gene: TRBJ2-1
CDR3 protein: ASSVVGASGRSYNEQF

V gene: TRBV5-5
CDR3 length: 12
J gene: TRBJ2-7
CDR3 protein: ASSFRRETPEQY

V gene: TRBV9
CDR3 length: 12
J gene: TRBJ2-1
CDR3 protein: ASSGYRGYNEQF

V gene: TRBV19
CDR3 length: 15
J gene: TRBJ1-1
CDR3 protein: ASSIDLPGTVQTEAF

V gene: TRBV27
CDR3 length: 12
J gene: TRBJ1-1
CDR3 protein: ASRPGGAGTEAF

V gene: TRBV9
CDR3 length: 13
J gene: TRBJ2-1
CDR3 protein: ASSDGGSPYNEQF

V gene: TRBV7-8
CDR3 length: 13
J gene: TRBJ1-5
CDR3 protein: ASSFGTDSNQPQH

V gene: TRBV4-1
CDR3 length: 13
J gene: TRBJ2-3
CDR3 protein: ASSRASGARDTQY

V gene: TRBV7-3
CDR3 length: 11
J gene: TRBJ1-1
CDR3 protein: ASSSRQGAEAF

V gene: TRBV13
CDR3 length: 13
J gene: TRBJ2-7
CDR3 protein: ASSTAGTRRNEQY

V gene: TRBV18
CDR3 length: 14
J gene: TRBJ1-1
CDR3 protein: ASSPADRVYNTEAF

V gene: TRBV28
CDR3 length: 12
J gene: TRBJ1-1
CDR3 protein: ASRLGRGSSEAF

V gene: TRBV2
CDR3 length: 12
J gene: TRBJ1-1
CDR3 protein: ATWVDSMNTEAF

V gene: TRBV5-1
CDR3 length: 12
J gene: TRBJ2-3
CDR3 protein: ASSPGSETDTQY

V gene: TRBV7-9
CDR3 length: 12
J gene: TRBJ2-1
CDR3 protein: ASSLVQANNEQF